This T cell receptor (beta chain) was sequenced during a study of control samples from healthy donors and cancer patients. The data were produced by immunoSEQ multiplex PCR, yet TCRdb's version contains in-frame clones alone and is incomplete. The sample includes about 120,000 clones, 87% of them seen just once. The V gene's germline CDR1 is GTSNPN and CDR2 SVGIG (reference sequence). The CDR3 consists of 14 residues. The V end lost 8 bases, the J end lost 4 bases, and 18 bases lay between the germline ends. In this sample, this clone turned up a few times. The chain employs TRBV30 and TRBJ1-5; D possibly corresponds to TRBD1 (5 bases). Sample: blood. This sequence was found in a man younger than 30 in good health. Here the CDR3 DNA reads TGTGCCGTAAAAGTCAGTGGGGCGAATCAGCCCCAGCATTTT. Translating gives CAVKVSGANQPQHF. Using reference TRBV30 and TRBJ1-5 for the parts outside the CDR3, the full variable domain is SQTIHQWPATLVQPVGSPLSLECTVEGTSNPNLYWYRQAAGRGLQLLFYSVGIGQISSEVPQNLSASRPQDRQFILSSKKLLLSDSGFYLCAVKVSGANQPQHFGDGTRLSIL.